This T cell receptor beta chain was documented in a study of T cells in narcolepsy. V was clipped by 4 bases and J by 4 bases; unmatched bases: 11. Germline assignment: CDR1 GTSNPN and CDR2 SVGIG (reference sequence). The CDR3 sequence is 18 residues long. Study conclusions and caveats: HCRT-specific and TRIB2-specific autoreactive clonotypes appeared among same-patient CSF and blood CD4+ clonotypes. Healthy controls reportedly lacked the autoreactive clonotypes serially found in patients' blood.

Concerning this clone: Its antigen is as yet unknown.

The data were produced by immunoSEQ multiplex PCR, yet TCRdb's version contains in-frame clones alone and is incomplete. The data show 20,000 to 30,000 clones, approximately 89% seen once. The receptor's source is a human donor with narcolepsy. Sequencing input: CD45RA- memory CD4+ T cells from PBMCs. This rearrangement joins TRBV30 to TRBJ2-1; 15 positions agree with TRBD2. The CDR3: CAWMQGLAGGPTYNEQFF. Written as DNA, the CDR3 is TGTGCCTGGATGCAGGGACTAGCGGGAGGTCCGACGTACAATGAGCAGTTCTTC.